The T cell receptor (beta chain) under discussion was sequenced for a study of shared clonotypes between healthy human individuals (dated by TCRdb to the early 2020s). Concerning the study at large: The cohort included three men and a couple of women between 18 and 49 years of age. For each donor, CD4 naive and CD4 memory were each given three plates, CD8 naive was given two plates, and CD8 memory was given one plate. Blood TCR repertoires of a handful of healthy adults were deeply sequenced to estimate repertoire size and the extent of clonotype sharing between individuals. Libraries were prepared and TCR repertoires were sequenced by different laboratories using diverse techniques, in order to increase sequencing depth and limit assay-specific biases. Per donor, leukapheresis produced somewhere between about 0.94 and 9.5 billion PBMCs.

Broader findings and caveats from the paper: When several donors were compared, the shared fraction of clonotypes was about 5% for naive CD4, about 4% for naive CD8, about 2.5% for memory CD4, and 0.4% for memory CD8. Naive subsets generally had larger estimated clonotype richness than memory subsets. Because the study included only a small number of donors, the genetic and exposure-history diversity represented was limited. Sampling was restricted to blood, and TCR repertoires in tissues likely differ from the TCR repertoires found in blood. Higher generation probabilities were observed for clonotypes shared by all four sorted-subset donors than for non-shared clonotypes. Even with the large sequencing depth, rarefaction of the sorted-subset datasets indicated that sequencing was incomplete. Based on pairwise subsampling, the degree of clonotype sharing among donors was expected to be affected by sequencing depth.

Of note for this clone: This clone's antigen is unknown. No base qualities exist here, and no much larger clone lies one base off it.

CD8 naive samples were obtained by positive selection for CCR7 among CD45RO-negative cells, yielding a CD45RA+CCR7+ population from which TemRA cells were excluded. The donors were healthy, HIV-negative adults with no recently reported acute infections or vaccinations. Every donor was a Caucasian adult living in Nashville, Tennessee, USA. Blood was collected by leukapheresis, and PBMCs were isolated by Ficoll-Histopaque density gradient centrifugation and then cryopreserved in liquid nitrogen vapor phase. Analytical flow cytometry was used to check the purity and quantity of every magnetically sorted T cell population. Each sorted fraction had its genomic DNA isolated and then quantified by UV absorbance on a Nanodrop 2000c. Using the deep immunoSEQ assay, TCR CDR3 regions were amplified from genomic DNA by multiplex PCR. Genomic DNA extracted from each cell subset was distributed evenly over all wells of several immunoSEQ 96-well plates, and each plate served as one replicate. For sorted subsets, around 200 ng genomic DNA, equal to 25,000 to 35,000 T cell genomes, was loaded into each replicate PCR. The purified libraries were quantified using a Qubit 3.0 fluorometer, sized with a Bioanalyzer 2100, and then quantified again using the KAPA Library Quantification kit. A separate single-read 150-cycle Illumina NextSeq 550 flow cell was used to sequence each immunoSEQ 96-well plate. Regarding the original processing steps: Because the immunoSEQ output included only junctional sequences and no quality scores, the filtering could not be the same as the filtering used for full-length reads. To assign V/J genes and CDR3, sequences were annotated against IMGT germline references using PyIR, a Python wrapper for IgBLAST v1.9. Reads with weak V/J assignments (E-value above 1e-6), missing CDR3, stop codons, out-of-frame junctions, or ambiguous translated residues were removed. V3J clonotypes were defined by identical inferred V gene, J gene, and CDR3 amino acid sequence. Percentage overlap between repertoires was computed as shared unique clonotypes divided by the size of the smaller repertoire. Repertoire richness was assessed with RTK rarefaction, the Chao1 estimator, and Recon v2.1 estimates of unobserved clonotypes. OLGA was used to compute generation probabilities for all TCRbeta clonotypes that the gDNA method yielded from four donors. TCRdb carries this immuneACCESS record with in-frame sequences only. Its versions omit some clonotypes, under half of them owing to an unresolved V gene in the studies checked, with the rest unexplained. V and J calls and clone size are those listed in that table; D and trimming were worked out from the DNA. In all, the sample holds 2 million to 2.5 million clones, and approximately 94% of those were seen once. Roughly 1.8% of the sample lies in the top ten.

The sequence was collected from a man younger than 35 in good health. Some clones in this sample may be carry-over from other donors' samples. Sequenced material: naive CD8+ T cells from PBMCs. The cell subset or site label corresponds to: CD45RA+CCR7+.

CDR3 reads: CASSHRGLAGTDTQYF. The DNA sequence follows: TGTGCCAGCAGTCACAGGGGACTAGCGGGCACAGATACGCAGTATTTT. The chain is assembled from TRBV27 and TRBJ2-3; TRBD2 matches 11 bases in the middle. CDR3 length: 16 amino acids, cysteine to phenylalanine. Solely the CDR3 DNA is kept, with 48 bases framed from the first base. For CDR1 and CDR2, the germline V gene (reference sequence) lists MNHEY and SMNVEV. Trimmed from V: 5 bases; trimmed from J: 1 base; junction bases lacking a gene match: 5.